The sequence of this TCR beta chain was determined in a study of technical replicates of blood from a few donors. Method: immunoSEQ multiplex PCR; TCRdb's copy keeps in-frame clones and lacks some. The data contain some 71,000 clones, just under 97% of them singletons. This CDR3 is built from 14 residues. J was trimmed by 6 bases and V by 0 bases; bases with no gene match: 1. Germline CDR1 reads SGHRS; CDR2 reads YFSETQ. The gene calls are TRBV5-1 and TRBJ2-2, with TRBD2 matching over 8 bases. What was sequenced was T cells isolated from PBMCs. This TCR came from a human donor in good health. The CDR3 reads CASSLVAGPGELFF. The CDR3 DNA reads as TGCGCCAGCAGCTTGGTAGCGGGACCCGGGGAGCTGTTTTTT.